This TCR beta chain was retrieved from a study of regulatory T cells in long-lasting Graves disease. Study information: The definition of persistent Graves' disease was over 5 years of antithyroid drugs with positive TSH receptor antibodies.

TCR beta libraries were built with iRepertoire HTBI primers and Arm-PCR of CDR3 regions. From the multiplex PCR reads, TCRdb called clonotypes with MiXCR, one entry per CDR3 protein. The sample lists 310,000 or so distinct CDR3 sequences, roughly a fifth occurring once. This clonotype was recorded at least ten times. The antigen remains unidentified. The CDR3 runs to 13 residues. Germline V gene data show CDR1 as KGHSH and CDR2 as LQKENI. V lost 1 base and J 7 bases, leaving 11 bases between the germline ends. The time point denotes: persistent/refractory GD, antithyroid drugs over 5 years with positive TRAb. Construction of the TCR library relied on RNA isolated from PBMCs. Study conclusions and caveats: Shared public clonotypes totalled a few thousand in persistent patients, compared with over 800 in new patients. Segments TRBV28, TRBJ1-2 and TRBJ2-5 showed preferential usage in persistent disease. Tissue studied was limited to peripheral blood, excluding thyroid tissue.

Sequenced material: peripheral blood mononuclear cells (PBMCs), taken when the disease was refractory, from a patient treated with antithyroid drugs. The clonotype was recovered from a female donor with Graves disease. The chain is built from TRBV18 and TRBJ2-7; possibly TRBD2 for D (6 bases). This chain's CDR3 is CASSPRGEKEQYF. The CDR3 DNA follows: TGTGCCAGCTCACCACGGGGGGAGAAGGAGCAGTACTTC. Filled out from reference TRBV18 and TRBJ2-7, the complete variable domain reads NAGVMQNPRHLVRRRGQEARLRCSPMKGHSHVYWYRQLPEEGLKFMVYLQKENIIDESGMPKERFSAEFPKEGPSILRIQQVVRGDSAAYFCASSPRGEKEQYFGPGTRLTVT.